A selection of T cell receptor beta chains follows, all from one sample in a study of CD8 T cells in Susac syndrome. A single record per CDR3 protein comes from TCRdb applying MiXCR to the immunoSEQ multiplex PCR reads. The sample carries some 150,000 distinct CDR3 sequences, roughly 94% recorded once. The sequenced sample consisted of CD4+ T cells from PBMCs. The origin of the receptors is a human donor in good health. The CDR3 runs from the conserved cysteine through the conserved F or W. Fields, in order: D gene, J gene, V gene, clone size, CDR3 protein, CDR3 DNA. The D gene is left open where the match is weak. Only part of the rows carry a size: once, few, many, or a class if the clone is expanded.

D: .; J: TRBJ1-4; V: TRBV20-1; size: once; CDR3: CSAREPQGGGEKELFF; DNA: TGCAGTGCTAGAGAGCCACAGGGAGGCGGTGAAAAAGAACTGTTTTTT
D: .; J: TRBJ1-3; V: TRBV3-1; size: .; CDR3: CASSHLTAGNTIYF; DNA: TGTGCCAGCAGCCATCTGACGGCTGGAAACACCATATATTTT
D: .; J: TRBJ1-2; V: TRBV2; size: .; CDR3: CASSIQGYGYTF; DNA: TGTGCCAGCAGTATTCAGGGTTATGGCTACACCTTC
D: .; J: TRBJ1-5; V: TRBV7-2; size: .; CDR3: CASSRSGGNHPQHF; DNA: TGTGCCAGCAGCCGGAGCGGGGGCAATCACCCCCAGCATTTT
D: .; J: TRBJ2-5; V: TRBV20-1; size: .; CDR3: CSVKSGAGETQYF; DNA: TGCAGTGTTAAGTCGGGGGCGGGAGAGACCCAGTACTTC
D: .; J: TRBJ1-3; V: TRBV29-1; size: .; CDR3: CSVQSGISGNTIYF; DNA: TGCAGCGTGCAAAGCGGGATCTCTGGAAACACCATATATTTT
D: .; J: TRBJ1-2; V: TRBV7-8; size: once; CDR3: CASSPRDRGTDYGYTF; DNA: TGTGCCAGCAGCCCCCGGGACCGAGGGACGGACTATGGCTACACCTTC
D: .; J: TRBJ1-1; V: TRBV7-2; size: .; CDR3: CASSSRGNTEAFF; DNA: TGTGCCAGCAGCTCTCGGGGCAACACTGAAGCTTTCTTT
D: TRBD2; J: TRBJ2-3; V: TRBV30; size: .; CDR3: CAWDWGLAGGSTDTQYF; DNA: TGTGCCTGGGACTGGGGACTAGCGGGAGGTAGCACAGATACGCAGTATTTT
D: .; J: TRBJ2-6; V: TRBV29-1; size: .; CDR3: CSVSGDSGANVLTF; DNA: TGCAGCGTGTCTGGAGACTCTGGGGCCAACGTCCTGACTTTC
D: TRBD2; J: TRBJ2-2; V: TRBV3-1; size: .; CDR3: CASSQDGTSGNTGELFF; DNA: TGTGCCAGCAGCCAAGATGGGACTAGCGGTAACACCGGGGAGCTGTTTTTT
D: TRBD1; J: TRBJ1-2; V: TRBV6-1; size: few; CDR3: CASSEARGPYGYTF; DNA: TGTGCCAGCAGTGAAGCAAGGGGGCCCTATGGCTACACCTTC
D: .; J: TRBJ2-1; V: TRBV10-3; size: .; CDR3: CATRAGLADEQFF; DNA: TGTGCCACCAGGGCGGGACTCGCCGATGAGCAGTTCTTC
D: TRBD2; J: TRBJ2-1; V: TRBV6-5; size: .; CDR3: CASSYGLAVYNEQFF; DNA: TGTGCCAGCAGTTATGGACTAGCGGTCTACAATGAGCAGTTCTTC
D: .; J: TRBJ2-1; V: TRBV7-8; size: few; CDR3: CASSYSSRSSYNEQFF; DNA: TGTGCCAGCAGCTATTCCAGCCGGAGCTCCTACAATGAGCAGTTCTTC
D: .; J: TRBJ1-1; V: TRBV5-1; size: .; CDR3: CASSLLQDSLNTEAFF; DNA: TGCGCCAGCAGCTTGCTTCAGGACTCCTTGAACACTGAAGCTTTCTTT
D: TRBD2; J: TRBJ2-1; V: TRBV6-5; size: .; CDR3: CASSRTSGRVEQFF; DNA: TGTGCCAGCAGTAGGACTAGCGGGAGGGTTGAGCAGTTCTTC
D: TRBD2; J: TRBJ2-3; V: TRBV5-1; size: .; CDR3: CASSPGIAGVHSTDTQYF; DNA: TGCGCCAGCAGCCCTGGGATAGCGGGAGTCCATAGCACAGATACGCAGTATTTT
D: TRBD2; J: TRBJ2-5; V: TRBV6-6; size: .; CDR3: CASRFSGAGGGKTQYF; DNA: TGTGCCAGCAGATTCAGTGGTGCGGGAGGGGGGAAGACCCAGTACTTC
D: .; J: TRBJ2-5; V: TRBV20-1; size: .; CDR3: CSASHRGGETQYF; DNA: TGCAGTGCTTCACACAGGGGAGGGGAGACCCAGTACTTC
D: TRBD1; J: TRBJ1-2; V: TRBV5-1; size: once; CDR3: CASSLAWDSFNYGYTF; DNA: TGCGCCAGCAGCTTGGCCTGGGACAGCTTTAACTATGGCTACACCTTC
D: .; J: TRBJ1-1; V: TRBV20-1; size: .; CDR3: CSAGGFDRQVGTEAFF; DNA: TGCAGTGCTGGAGGATTCGACAGGCAAGTAGGGACTGAAGCTTTCTTT
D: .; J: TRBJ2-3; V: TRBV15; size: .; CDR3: CATSRDHTDTQYF; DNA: TGTGCCACCAGCAGGGACCACACAGATACGCAGTATTTT
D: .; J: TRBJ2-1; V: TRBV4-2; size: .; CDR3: CASTDQGGTYNEQFF; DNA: TGTGCCAGCACCGATCAGGGCGGAACCTACAATGAGCAGTTCTTC
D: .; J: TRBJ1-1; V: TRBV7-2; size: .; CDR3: CASSLGRAPTEAFF; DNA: TGTGCCAGCAGCTTAGGCCGGGCCCCGACTGAAGCTTTCTTT
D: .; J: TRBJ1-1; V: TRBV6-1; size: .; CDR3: CASSEEGLFGTLNTEAFF; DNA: TGTGCCAGCAGTGAAGAGGGTCTCTTCGGGACTCTAAACACTGAAGCTTTCTTT
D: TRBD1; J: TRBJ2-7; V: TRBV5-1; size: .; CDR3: CASSEQGPSFAEQYF; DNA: TGCGCCAGCAGCGAACAGGGGCCCTCCTTCGCCGAGCAGTACTTC
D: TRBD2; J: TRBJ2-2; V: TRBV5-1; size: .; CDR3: CASSFLAGRTGELFF; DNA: TGCGCCAGCAGCTTTCTAGCGGGAAGGACCGGGGAGCTGTTTTTT
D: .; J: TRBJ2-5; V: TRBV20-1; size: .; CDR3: CSASDVLAPYQETQYF; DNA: TGCAGTGCTAGCGACGTCCTAGCGCCTTACCAAGAGACCCAGTACTTC
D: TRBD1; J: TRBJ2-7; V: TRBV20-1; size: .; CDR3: CSARGGQRAYEQYF; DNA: TGCAGTGCTAGAGGGGGACAGAGAGCCTACGAGCAGTACTTC
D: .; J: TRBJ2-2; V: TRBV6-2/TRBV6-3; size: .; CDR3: CASSMTYTGELFF; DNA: TGTGCCAGCAGCATGACCTACACCGGGGAGCTGTTTTTT
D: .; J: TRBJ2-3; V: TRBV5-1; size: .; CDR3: CASSLGWDTDTQYF; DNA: TGCGCCAGCAGCTTGGGGTGGGACACAGATACGCAGTATTTT
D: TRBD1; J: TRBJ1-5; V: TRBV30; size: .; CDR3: CAWRAGGNQPQHF; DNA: TGTGCCTGGAGGGCAGGGGGAAATCAGCCCCAGCATTTT
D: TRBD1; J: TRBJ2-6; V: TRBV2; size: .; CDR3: CASRRDRGSGSNVLTF; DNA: TGTGCCAGCAGAAGGGACAGGGGTTCTGGGTCCAACGTCCTGACTTTC
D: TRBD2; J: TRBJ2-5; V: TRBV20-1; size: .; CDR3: CSGLAGGMETQYF; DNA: TGCAGTGGGTTGGCGGGAGGTATGGAGACCCAGTACTTC
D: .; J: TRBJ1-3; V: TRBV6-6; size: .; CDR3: CASGYTSSGNTIYF; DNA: TGTGCCAGCGGATACACGAGCTCTGGAAACACCATATATTTT
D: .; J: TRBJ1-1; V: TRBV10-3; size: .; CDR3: CAISESEGTITEAFF; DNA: TGTGCCATCAGTGAGTCGGAGGGGACCATCACTGAAGCTTTCTTT
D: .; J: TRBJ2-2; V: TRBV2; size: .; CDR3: CASSFLGGANGELFF; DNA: TGTGCCAGCAGTTTCTTGGGGGGCGCGAACGGGGAGCTGTTTTTT
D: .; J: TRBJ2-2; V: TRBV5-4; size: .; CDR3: CASSVDTGELFF; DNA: TGTGCCAGCAGCGTCGACACCGGGGAGCTGTTTTTT
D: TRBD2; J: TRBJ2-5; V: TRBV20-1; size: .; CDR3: CSAVAGGGETQYF; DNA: TGCAGTGCTGTAGCGGGAGGAGGGGAGACCCAGTACTTC
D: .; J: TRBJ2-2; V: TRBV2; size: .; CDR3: CASRGEQGSGELFF; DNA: TGTGCCAGCAGGGGCGAGCAGGGCTCGGGGGAGCTGTTTTTT
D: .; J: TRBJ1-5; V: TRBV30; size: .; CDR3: CAWSGRARHQPQHF; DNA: TGTGCCTGGAGTGGGAGGGCACGGCATCAGCCCCAGCATTTT
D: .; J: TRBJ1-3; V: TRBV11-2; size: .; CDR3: CASSLWSGNTIYF; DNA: TGTGCCAGCAGCTTGTGGTCTGGAAACACCATATATTTT
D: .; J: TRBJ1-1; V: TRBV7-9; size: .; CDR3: CASSWSPDEAFF; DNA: TGTGCCAGCAGCTGGTCCCCTGACGAAGCTTTCTTT
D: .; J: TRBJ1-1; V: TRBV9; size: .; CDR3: CASSVQTKPGQNTEAFF; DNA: TGTGCCAGCAGCGTCCAAACAAAACCGGGGCAGAACACTGAAGCTTTCTTT
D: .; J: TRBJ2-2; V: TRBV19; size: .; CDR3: CASSIQGTGELFF; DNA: TGTGCCAGTAGTATACAGGGTACCGGGGAGCTGTTTTTT
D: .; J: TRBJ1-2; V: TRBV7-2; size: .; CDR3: CASSPPRGSSGYTF; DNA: TGTGCCAGCAGCCCCCCTCGGGGGTCCAGCGGCTACACCTTC
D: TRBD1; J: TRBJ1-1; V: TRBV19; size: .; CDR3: CASSYRGSTEAFF; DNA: TGTGCCAGTAGCTACAGGGGTAGCACTGAAGCTTTCTTT
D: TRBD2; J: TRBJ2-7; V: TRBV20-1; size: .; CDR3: CSARDALAGVRQYF; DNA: TGCAGTGCTAGAGATGCCTTAGCGGGAGTTAGGCAGTACTTC
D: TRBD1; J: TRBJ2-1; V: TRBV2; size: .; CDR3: CASSEGQGGSNEQFF; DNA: TGTGCCAGCAGTGAAGGACAGGGCGGATCTAATGAGCAGTTCTTC
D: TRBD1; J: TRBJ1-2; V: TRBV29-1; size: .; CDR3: CSVEGTGGADGYTF; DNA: TGCAGCGTTGAAGGGACAGGGGGCGCGGATGGCTACACCTTC
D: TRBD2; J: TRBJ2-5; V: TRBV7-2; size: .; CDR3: CASSLGSGGTQYF; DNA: TGTGCCAGCAGCTTAGGGTCGGGAGGGACCCAGTACTTC
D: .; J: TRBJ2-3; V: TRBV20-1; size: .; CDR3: CSARRAGRTDTQYF; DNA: TGCAGTGCTAGACGGGCGGGACGCACAGATACGCAGTATTTT
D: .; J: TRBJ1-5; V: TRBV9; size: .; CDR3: CASSVDGVVEQPQHF; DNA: TGTGCCAGCAGCGTAGATGGAGTTGTGGAACAGCCCCAGCATTTT